The rows below give T cell receptor beta chains drawn from one sample of a study of regulatory T cells in long-lasting Graves disease. TCRdb fed the multiplex PCR reads into MiXCR, producing one record per CDR3 protein. Altogether about 540,000 distinct CDR3 sequences are present, approximately 13% being singletons, with the ten largest covering roughly a tenth. Another study also made use of these data, one on T cells in Graves' hyperthyroidism and ophthalmopathy.

Sequenced material: peripheral blood mononuclear cells (PBMCs), taken at new diagnosis, from a patient treated with antithyroid drugs. Every receptor here comes from a man aged 25-45 years with Graves disease. The conserved cysteine and the conserved F or W are not part of the CDR3 here. Rows may omit the clone size; those that give it use once, few, many or a size class.

>TRBV10-3|.
AINQDASSYNEQF
>TRBV29-1|.
SVVKGSGQPQH
>TRBV27|many
ASSPGTFIHEQY
>TRBV2|many
ASTPRQAIYEQY
>TRBV12-3/TRBV12-4|.
ASSLRKTDTQY
>TRBV18|few
ASSPRYNSDTGELF
>TRBV3-1|.
ASSQLREGGYIQY
>TRBV20-1|many
SATRDGELNTEAF
>TRBV24-1|many
ATSGGRTLD
>TRBV11-2|.
ASSHWPGQGEETQY
>TRBV4-1|.
ASSQDSRGLYEQY
>TRBV14|many
ASSQDTPEETQY
>TRBV30|many
AWSDKNTGELF
>TRBV5-1|many
ASIGAGELF
>TRBV27|.
ASSTTSGTTRTQY
>TRBV5-1|many
ASSERGDNYGYT
>TRBV27|many
ARHTVGNGYT
>TRBV6-9|once
ASSYSIAGGTGELF
>TRBV12-3/TRBV12-4|.
ASSSLLRGYGNQPQH
>TRBV6-4|few
ASSIRGDYGYT
>TRBV6-2/TRBV6-3|few
ASSEGGRGSNSPLH